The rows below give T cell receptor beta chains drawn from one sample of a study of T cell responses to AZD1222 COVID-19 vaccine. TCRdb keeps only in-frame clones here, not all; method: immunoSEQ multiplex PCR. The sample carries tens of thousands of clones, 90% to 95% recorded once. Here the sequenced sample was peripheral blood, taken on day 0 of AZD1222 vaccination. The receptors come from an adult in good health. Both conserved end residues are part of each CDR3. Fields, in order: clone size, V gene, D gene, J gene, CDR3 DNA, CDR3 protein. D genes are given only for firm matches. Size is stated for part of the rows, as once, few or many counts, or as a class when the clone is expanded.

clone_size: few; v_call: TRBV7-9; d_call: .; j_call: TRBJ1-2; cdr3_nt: TGTGCCAGCAGCTTAGCGACCTCGGGCTACACCTTC; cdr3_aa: CASSLATSGYTF
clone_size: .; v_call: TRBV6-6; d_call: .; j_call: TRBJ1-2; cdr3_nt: TGTGCCAGCTATACGGGTGGCTACACCTTC; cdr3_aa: CASYTGGYTF
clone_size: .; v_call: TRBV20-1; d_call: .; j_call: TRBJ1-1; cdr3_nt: TGCAGTGCAAACAGAAACACTGAAGCTTTCTTT; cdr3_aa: CSANRNTEAFF
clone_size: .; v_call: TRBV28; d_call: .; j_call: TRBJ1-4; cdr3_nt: TGTGCCAGCAGAACCATCCCGTCTAATGAAAAACTGTTTTTT; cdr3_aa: CASRTIPSNEKLFF
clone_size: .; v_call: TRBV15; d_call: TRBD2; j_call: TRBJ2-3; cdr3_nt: TGTGCCACCAGCAAAGGACTAGCGGGGGCCGAAGATACGCAGTATTTT; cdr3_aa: CATSKGLAGAEDTQYF
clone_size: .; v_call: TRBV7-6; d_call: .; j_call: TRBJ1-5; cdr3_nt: TGTGCCAGCAGCTTAGAGGGGGAACAGCGCCAGCCCCAGCATTTT; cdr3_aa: CASSLEGEQRQPQHF
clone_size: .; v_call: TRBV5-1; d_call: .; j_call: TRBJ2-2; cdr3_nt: TGCGCCAGCAGCTTGCTGCGGGTCGGGACCGGGGAGCTGTTTTTT; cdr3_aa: CASSLLRVGTGELFF
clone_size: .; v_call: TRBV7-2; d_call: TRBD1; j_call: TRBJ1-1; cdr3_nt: TGTGCCAGCAACCGCCGACAGGGGCTATGGGAAGCTTTCTTT; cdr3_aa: CASNRRQGLWEAFF
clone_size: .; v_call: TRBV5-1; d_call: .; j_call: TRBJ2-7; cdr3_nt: TGCGCCAGCAGCGCCACAGATACCGAGCAGTACTTC; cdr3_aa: CASSATDTEQYF
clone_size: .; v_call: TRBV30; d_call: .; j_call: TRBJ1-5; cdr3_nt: TGTGCCTGGAAGAGAGACTCGAGCAATCAGCCCCAGCATTTT; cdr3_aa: CAWKRDSSNQPQHF
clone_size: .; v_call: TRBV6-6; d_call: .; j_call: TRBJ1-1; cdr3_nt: TGTGCCAGCAGTTACTCGGAGGCGAACACTGAAGCTTTCTTT; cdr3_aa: CASSYSEANTEAFF
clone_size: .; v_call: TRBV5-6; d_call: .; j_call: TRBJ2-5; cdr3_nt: TGTGCCAGCAGCTTCGACGGGCGGGAGACCCAGTACTTC; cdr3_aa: CASSFDGRETQYF
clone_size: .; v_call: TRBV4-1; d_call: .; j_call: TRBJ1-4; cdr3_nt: TGCGCCAGCAGCCCCTTAGTGTTTACAACTAATGAAAAACTGTTTTTT; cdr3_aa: CASSPLVFTTNEKLFF
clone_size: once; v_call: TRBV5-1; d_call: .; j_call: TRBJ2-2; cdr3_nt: TGCGCCAGCAGCTTCCAGGTTCAGGGCGGGGAGCTGTTTTTT; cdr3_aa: CASSFQVQGGELFF
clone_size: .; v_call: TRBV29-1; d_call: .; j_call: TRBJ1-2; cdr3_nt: TGCAGCGTTGAAGGGTTCGGCGGGACATATCCCCCCAATTACTATGGCTACACCTTC; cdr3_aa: CSVEGFGGTYPPNYYGYTF
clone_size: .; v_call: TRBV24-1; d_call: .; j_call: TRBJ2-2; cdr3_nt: TGTGCCACCAGCAAACCAGTAGCGACAGGGAACACCGGGGAGCTGTTTTTT; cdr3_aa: CATSKPVATGNTGELFF
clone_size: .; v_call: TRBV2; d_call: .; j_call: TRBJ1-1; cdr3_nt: TGTGCCAGCGGGAAAGGGGGGACTGAAGCTTTCTTT; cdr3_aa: CASGKGGTEAFF
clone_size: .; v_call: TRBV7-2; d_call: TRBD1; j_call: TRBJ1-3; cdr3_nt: TGTGCCAGCAGCCCGGACAGGGCTGGAAACACCATATATTTT; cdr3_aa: CASSPDRAGNTIYF
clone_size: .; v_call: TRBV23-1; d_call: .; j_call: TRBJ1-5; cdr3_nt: TGCGCCAGCAGTCAAGACAGGATCCATCAGCCCCAGCATTTT; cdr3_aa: CASSQDRIHQPQHF
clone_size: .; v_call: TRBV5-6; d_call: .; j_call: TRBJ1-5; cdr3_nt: TGTGCCAGCAGCTTGAGTCGGGGAGTTCGTAGCAATCAGCCCCAGCATTTT; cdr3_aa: CASSLSRGVRSNQPQHF
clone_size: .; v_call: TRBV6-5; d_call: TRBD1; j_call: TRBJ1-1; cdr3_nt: TGTGCCAGCAGTTACGCGGACAGGTTACCTGAAGCTTTCTTT; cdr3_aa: CASSYADRLPEAFF
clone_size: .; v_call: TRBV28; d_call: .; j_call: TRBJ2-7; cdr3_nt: TGTGCCAGCGAATCAGGGGCAAACTTCTACGAGCAGTACTTC; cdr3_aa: CASESGANFYEQYF
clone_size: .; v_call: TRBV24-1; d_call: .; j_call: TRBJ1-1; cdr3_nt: TGTGCCACCAGTGATAGGCCGGGGTTAGGAGCTTTCTTT; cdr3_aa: CATSDRPGLGAFF
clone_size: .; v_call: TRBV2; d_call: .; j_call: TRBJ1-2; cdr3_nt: TGTGCCAGCAGTCCTTCAGGGGAATACTATGGCTACACCTTC; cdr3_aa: CASSPSGEYYGYTF
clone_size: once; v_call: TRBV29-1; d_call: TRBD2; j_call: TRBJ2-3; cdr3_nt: TGCAGCGTGCAGCGGGGGCGCACAGATACGCAGTATTTT; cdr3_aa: CSVQRGRTDTQYF
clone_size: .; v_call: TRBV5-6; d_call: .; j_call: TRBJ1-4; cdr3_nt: TGTGCCAGCAGCTTGGCCAAGTGGGGAGGTGAAAAACTGTTTTTT; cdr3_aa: CASSLAKWGGEKLFF
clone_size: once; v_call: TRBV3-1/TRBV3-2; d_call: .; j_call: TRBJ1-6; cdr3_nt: TGTGCCAGCAGCCATTCAGACTCTCCCCTCCACTTT; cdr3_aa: CASSHSDSPLHF
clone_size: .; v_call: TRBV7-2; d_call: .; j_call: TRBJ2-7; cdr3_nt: TGTGCCTCCAAAGGGGGTCCCGCCGCCTACGAGCAGTACTTC; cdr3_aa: CASKGGPAAYEQYF
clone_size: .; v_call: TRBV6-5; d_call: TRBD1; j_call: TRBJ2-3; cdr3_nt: TGTGCCAGCAGCCCCGGGACAGGGGACCCGCAGTATTTT; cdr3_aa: CASSPGTGDPQYF
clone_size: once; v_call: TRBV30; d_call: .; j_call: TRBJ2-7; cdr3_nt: TGTGCCTGGAGTAAGGACTACGAGCAGTACTTC; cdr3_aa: CAWSKDYEQYF
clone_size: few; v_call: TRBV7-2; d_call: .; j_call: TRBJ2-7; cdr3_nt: TGTGCCAGCAGCTTAGCGGGGTACCTCTACGAGCAGTACTTC; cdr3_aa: CASSLAGYLYEQYF
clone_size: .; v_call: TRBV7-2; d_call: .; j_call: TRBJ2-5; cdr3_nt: TGTGCCAGCAGCTTAGCGGGCCAGGGAAGAGAGACCCAGTACTTC; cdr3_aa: CASSLAGQGRETQYF
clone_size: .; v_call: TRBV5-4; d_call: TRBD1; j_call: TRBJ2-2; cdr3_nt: TGTGCCAGCACCCGACAGGGAACCACCGGGGAGCTGTTTTTT; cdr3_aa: CASTRQGTTGELFF
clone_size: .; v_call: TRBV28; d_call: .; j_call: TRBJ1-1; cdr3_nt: TGTGCCAGCACCGTGGAGGCTCTAACGATGAACACTGAAGCTTTCTTT; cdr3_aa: CASTVEALTMNTEAFF
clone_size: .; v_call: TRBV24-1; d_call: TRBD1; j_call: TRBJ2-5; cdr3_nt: TGTGCCACCAGTGATTTAGAGACAGGGGGTCAAGAGACCCAGTACTTC; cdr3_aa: CATSDLETGGQETQYF
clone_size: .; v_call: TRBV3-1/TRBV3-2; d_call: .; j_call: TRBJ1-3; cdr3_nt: TGTGCCAGCAGCCAAGACGGAACGGGAAGAAACACCATATATTTT; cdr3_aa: CASSQDGTGRNTIYF
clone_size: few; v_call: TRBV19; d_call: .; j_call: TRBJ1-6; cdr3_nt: TGTGCCAGTAGGGGCCTCTATAATTCACCCCTCCACTTT; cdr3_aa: CASRGLYNSPLHF
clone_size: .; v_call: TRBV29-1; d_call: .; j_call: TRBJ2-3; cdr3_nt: TGCAGCGTTGAAAGAACTGATACGCAGTATTTT; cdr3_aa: CSVERTDTQYF
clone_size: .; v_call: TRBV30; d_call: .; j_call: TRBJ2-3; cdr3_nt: TGTGCCTGGAGTGCCACAAGGAACCCCGGCACAGATACGCAGTATTTT; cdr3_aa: CAWSATRNPGTDTQYF
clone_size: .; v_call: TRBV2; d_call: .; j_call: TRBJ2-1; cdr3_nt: TGTGCCAGCAGTGAAACTACCACGGGTGAGCAGTTCTTC; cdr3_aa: CASSETTTGEQFF
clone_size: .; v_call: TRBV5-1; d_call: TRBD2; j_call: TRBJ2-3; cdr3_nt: TGCGCCAGCAGCTCCCCAGGGACTAGCGTTCAAGATACGCAGTATTTT; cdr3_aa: CASSSPGTSVQDTQYF
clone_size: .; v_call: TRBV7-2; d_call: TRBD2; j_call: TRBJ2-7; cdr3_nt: TGTGCCAGCAGCTTAGAACGGGGGGACTCCTACGAGCAGTACTTC; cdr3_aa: CASSLERGDSYEQYF
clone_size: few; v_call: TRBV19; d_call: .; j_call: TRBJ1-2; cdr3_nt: TGTGCCAGTAGTATAGATCAGGGGAACTATGGCTACACCTTC; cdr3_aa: CASSIDQGNYGYTF
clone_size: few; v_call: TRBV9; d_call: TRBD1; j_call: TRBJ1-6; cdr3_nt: TGTGCCAGCAGCGTAGACACAGGGGGCTTGTCACCCCTCCACTTT; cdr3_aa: CASSVDTGGLSPLHF
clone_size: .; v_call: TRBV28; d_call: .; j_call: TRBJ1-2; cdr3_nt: TGTGCCAGCAGTGCCCATTCGGGCTACTACTATGGCTACACCTTC; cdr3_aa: CASSAHSGYYYGYTF
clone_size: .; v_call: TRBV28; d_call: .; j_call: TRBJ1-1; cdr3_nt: TGTGCCAGCAGTTTATTGTTGGGGAACACTGAAGCTTTCTTT; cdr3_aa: CASSLLLGNTEAFF
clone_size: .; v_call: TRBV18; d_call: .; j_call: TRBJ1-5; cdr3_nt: TGTGCCAGCTCACCAGACTCAACCCAGCCCCAGCATTTT; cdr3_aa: CASSPDSTQPQHF
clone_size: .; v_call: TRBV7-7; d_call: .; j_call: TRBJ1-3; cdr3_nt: TGTGCTAGCAGCCGACAGGCTGGAAACACCATATATTTT; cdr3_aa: CASSRQAGNTIYF
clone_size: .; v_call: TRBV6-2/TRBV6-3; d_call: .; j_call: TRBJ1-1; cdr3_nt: TGTGCCAGCAGTCCCCATCGGGCAGAGTTAACTGAAGCTTTCTTT; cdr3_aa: CASSPHRAELTEAFF
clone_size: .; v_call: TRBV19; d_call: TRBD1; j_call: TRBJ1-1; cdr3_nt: TGTGCCAGTAGCCACAGGGGGACCTTGAACACTGAAGCTTTCTTT; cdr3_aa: CASSHRGTLNTEAFF
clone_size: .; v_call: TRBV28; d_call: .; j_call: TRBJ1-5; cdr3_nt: TGTGCCAGCAGCCGAAGAGACAGGAGTAGTTATAGCAATCAGCCCCAGCATTTT; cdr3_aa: CASSRRDRSSYSNQPQHF